This TCR beta chain derives from a study of CD4 and CD8 cells across lung adenocarcinoma regions. V dropped 7 bases and J dropped 3 bases, with 15 bases sitting between them. The CDR3 is 14 residues long. Germline values: CDR1 MNHNS, CDR2 SASEGT. Donors had localized lung adenocarcinoma, a non-small cell lung cancer. TCRdb processed the PCR reads anew with MiXCR; each CDR3 protein has one entry. The sample consists of under 4,000 distinct CDR3 sequences, about 64% of them appearing once. This clonotype appeared a few times. The source material was CD8+ T cells from the margin of a lung tumor. The gene calls are TRBV6-1 and TRBJ1-1, with D maybe TRBD1 (5 bases). This sequence originates from a female donor with lung adenocarcinoma. The CD4 and CD8 labels of this study may be unreliable. DNA for the CDR3: TGTGCCAGCAATAGAATCCTGGGGGACACTGAAGCTTTCTTT. Amino acids: CASNRILGDTEAFF.